This passage covers 14 T cell receptor beta chains from one sample sequenced in a study of vaccination and CD4 T cells after COVID-19. No antigens are known for them. The treatment is: approximately 9-day PBMC culture with coronavirus spike peptide pools or control peptides (ViraFEST assay). Sequenced with the Oncomine TCR Beta short-read assay was DNA taken from cultured CD4+ T cells. TCRdb re-called the PCR reads through MiXCR, storing one row per CDR3 protein. Of approximately 16,000 distinct CDR3 sequences in the sample, about a third were seen once. Material: cultured CD4+ T cells from blood. Receptors originate from a human donor with COVID-19.

There are a few counts of this clonotype. This chain joins TRBV6-1 and TRBJ2-2; 9 positions agree with TRBD1. Germline-derived CDR1 and CDR2 are MNHNS and SASEGT. V gave up 4 bases and J gave up 7 bases; unmatched junction bases: 7. The CDR3 has 15 residues. As DNA, the CDR3 is TGTGCCAGCAGTGGATCCACAGGGGGCGGCGGGGAGCTGTTTTTT. Translating it yields CASSGSTGGGGELFF.

V gene TRBV30 combines with J gene TRBJ1-5; D gene uncertain. V lost 0 bases and J 0 bases, leaving 3 bases between the germline ends. CDR3 size: 13 residues. Germline V gene lookup returns CDR1 GTSNPN and CDR2 SVGIG (reference sequence). The CDR3 DNA sequence: TGTGCCTGGAGTGTAGATAGCAATCAGCCCCAGCATTTT. Translation: CAWSVDSNQPQHF.

The chain has TRBV18 and TRBJ2-3, with unresolved D. The ends were cut back, 3 bases at V and 7 bases at J, with 5 bases in the middle. This CDR3 is built from 11 residues. Per the germline V gene, CDR1 is KGHSH and CDR2 is LQKENI. CDR3 nucleotides: TGTGCCAGCTCACCTGAAAATACGCAGTATTTT. This codes for CASSPENTQYF.

The CDR3 loop is CASSADREREGYTF. CDR3 coding DNA: TGCGCCAGCAGCGCGGACAGGGAAAGGGAAGGCTACACCTTC. This sequence joins TRBV5-1 and TRBJ1-2; 8 bases are shared with TRBD1. This CDR3 region has 14 residues. CDR1 is SGHRS, CDR2 YFSETQ, per germline. The V and J ends lost 4 bases and 8 bases, in that order; junction bases with no gene match: 10.

This clonotype has just a few counts. This chain joins TRBV24-1 and TRBJ1-2; 11 positions match TRBD1. Germline V gives CDR1 KGHDR, CDR2 SFDVKD. The J segment lost 2 bases and the V segment lost 7 bases, leaving 8 bases of the junction unmatched. CDR3 size: 16 residues. Written as DNA, the CDR3 is TGTGCCACCAGGGGACAGGGGGACCCGATGAACTATGGCTACACCTTC. Translated, it gives CATRGQGDPMNYGYTF.

V and J are TRBV7-2 and TRBJ2-2; 7 bases agree with TRBD1. The CDR3 totals 15 residues. The V and J ends lost 1 base and 4 bases, in that order; junction bases with no gene match: 3. Germline values: CDR1 SGHTA, CDR2 FQGNSA. Here the CDR3 DNA reads TGTGCCAGCAGCTTAGGTCCAGGGGGCACCGGGGAGCTGTTTTTT. Its protein is CASSLGPGGTGELFF.

The chain joins TRBV7-9 to TRBJ1-4; 7 bases agree with TRBD1. Germline assignment: CDR1 SEHNR and CDR2 FQNEAQ (reference sequence). This CDR3 is built from 15 residues. The junction had 7 bases not matched to a gene; V was cut back by 2 bases and J by 7 bases. The CDR3 reads CASSLNRQGVEKLFF. The CDR3 DNA follows: TGTGCCAGCAGCTTAAACAGACAGGGTGTTGAAAAACTGTTTTTT.

The V gene is TRBV28, the J gene TRBJ1-2; D might be TRBD1 (5 bases). The CDR3 is made up of 12 amino acids. Germline V gene sequence: CDR1 MDHEN, CDR2 SYDVKM. Trimming took off 5 bases at V and 8 bases at J, with 12 bases between the two ends. The CDR3 sequence is CASSALQAGYTF. The CDR3 DNA sequence: TGTGCCAGCAGTGCCTTACAGGCAGGCTACACCTTC.

This chain connects TRBV19 to TRBJ1-2, with 7 nucleotides matching TRBD1. V dropped 6 bases and J dropped 4; count of bases not matched to a gene: 11. Germline loops: CDR1 LNHDA, CDR2 SQIVND (reference sequence). This CDR3 contains 15 residues. The CDR3 loop is CASSTTRQGSYGYTF. Written as DNA, the CDR3 is TGTGCCAGTAGCACCACTCGACAGGGCTCCTATGGCTACACCTTC.

The gene calls are TRBV19 and TRBJ1-5; D remains unclear. The V and J ends lost 8 bases and 7 bases respectively, with 15 bases between them. CDR3 size: 13 residues. From germline, CDR1 is LNHDA and CDR2 SQIVND (reference sequence). CDR3 residues: CASALRLEQPQHF. In DNA, the CDR3 is TGTGCCAGTGCGCTCAGGCTCGAGCAGCCCCAGCATTTT.

This clonotype was counted between two and nine times. The chain is built from TRBV6-1 and TRBJ2-2, with TRBD1 identical over 7 bases. J lost 5 bases, V lost 4 bases, and 4 bases had no gene match. This CDR3 region has 14 residues. The V gene's germline CDR1 is MNHNS and CDR2 SASEGT. CDR3 amino acids: CASSATGETGELFF. The CDR3 region has the DNA TGTGCCAGCAGTGCCACAGGGGAGACCGGGGAGCTGTTTTTT.

This clonotype has a handful of counts. This chain links TRBV7-9 with TRBJ1-3; D is ambiguous. V shed 5 bases and J shed 1 base, with 9 bases lying between them. This CDR3 region has 14 residues. The germline V gene has CDR1 SEHNR and CDR2 FQNEAQ (reference sequence). The CDR3 protein is CASSPVGSGNTIYF. The CDR3 DNA is TGTGCCAGCAGCCCAGTCGGTTCTGGAAACACCATATATTTT.

The chain uses TRBV20-1 and TRBJ2-5; D possibly matches TRBD1 or TRBD2 (7 bases each). The V gene's germline CDR1 is DFQATT and CDR2 SNEGSKA (reference sequence). CDR3 size: 15 residues. The ends were cut back, 6 bases at V and 5 bases at J, with 22 bases in the middle. CDR3 residues: CSADGGQRGGETQYF. The CDR3 bases are TGCAGTGCGGACGGGGGACAGCGGGGCGGGGAGACCCAGTACTTC.

The chain has TRBV7-9 and TRBJ1-6, with D perhaps TRBD1 (6 bases). Germline V lookup: CDR1 SEHNR, CDR2 FQNEAQ (reference sequence). The germline V and J ends were trimmed by 4 bases and 10 bases, with 14 bases remaining between them. The CDR3 runs 14 residues. Here the CDR3 reads CASSSGGAESPLHF. CDR3 coding DNA: TGTGCCAGCAGCTCGGGGGGGGCGGAGTCACCCCTCCACTTT.